These 18 T cell receptor beta chains were sequenced from one sample in a study of cytomegalovirus exposure and HLA in healthy donors. The PCR was carried out with 60 Vbeta primers and 13 Jbeta primers. TCRdb keeps only in-frame clones here, not all; method: immunoSEQ multiplex PCR. The repertoire has tens of thousands of clones, around 80% of them found once; the top ten carry approximately 4.3%. Specimen: PBMCs. The receptor set was obtained from a woman aged 25 to 39 in good health and CMV-seronegative.

The V call is TRBV30, the J call TRBJ1-2, with D perhaps matching TRBD1 (6 bases). V lost 5 bases and J lost 2, with 15 bases in between. This CDR3 contains 14 residues. Per germline, CDR1 GTSNPN and CDR2 SVGIG (reference sequence). The CDR3 loop is CAWGPLRGNYGYTF. Written as DNA, the CDR3 is TGTGCCTGGGGACCCTTAAGGGGGAACTATGGCTACACCTTC.

This sequence joins TRBV11-2 and TRBJ2-7; 11 positions match TRBD1. Per the germline V gene, CDR1 is SGHAT and CDR2 is FQNNGV. Germline trimming cut 5 bases from V and 0 bases from J; bases unmatched to any gene: 3. This CDR3 is 15 amino acids long. This chain's CDR3 is CASSRGQGGSYEQYF. Written as DNA, the CDR3 is TGTGCCAGCAGCAGGGGACAGGGGGGCTCCTACGAGCAGTACTTC.

The chain couples TRBV6-1 to TRBJ2-3, with 8 nucleotides matching TRBD2. Trimming removed 4 bases from V and 5 bases from J; junction bases left unmatched: 8. The CDR3 is made up of 15 amino acids. Germline V CDR1 and CDR2: MNHNS, SASEGT. The DNA for the CDR3 is TGTGCCAGCAGTGGGGGCGGGGGGTCAGGAGATACGCAGTATTTT. Its protein is CASSGGGGSGDTQYF.

This clone showed up many times. J is TRBJ1-2 and V is TRBV6-6; 10 nucleotides align to TRBD1. Germline CDR1 reads MNHNY; CDR2 reads SVGAGI (reference sequence). V dropped 11 bases and J dropped 5; count of bases not matched to a gene: 8. The CDR3 is 13 residues long. CDR3 in DNA: TGTGCCTGCCGGGACAGGGGTGGGTATGGCTACACCTTC. Translated, it gives CACRDRGGYGYTF.

V is TRBV7-2 and J is TRBJ1-5, with D possibly being TRBD1 (5 bases). V was pared by 1 base and J by 7 bases, with 11 bases between. The CDR3 sequence is 14 residues long. The V gene's germline CDR1 is SGHTA and CDR2 FQGNSA. The DNA for the CDR3 is TGTGCCAGCAGCTTAGATAGACAGTCCCAGCCCCAGCATTTT. This encodes CASSLDRQSQPQHF.

The rearrangement uses TRBV30 and TRBJ2-3, with D possibly matching TRBD2 (5 bases). Trimming stripped 0 bases from V and 3 bases from J, with 7 bases between. This CDR3 region has 13 residues. CDR1 is GTSNPN and CDR2 is SVGIG in the germline V gene (reference sequence). CDR3 sequence (DNA): TGTGCCTGGAGTGTATGGAGGACAGATACGCAGTATTTT. Amino acids: CAWSVWRTDTQYF. Drawing the rest from reference TRBV30 and TRBJ2-3, the complete variable domain is SQTIHQWPATLVQPVGSPLSLECTVEGTSNPNLYWYRQAAGRGLQLLFYSVGIGQISSEVPQNLSASRPQDRQFILSSKKLLLSDSGFYLCAWSVWRTDTQYFGPGTRLTVL.

V is TRBV12-5 and J is TRBJ2-5; the match to TRBD2 covers 12 bases. The length of the CDR3 is 16 residues. Germline trimming cut 4 bases from V and 1 base from J; bases unmatched to any gene: 4. Per the germline V gene, CDR1 is LGHNT and CDR2 is FRNRAP. The CDR3 DNA reads as TGTGCTAGTGGTTACGCGGGACTAGCGGGCCAAGAGACCCAGTACTTC. It translates to CASGYAGLAGQETQYF.

This chain links TRBV7-9 with TRBJ1-5; D not resolved. This CDR3 spans 13 amino acids. Germline CDR1 and CDR2: SEHNR and FQNEAQ (reference sequence). V lost 4 bases to trimming and J lost 4 bases, with 8 bases between them. The CDR3, as DNA: TGTGCCAGCAGCTCGGGAGATAATCAGCCCCAGCATTTT. Residues: CASSSGDNQPQHF.

This rearrangement joins TRBV15 to TRBJ1-5; D gene uncertain. Germline-derived CDR1 and CDR2 are LNHNV and YYDKDF (reference sequence). V was cut by 0 bases and J by 9 bases, with 6 bases left in between. The CDR3 runs 12 residues. The DNA of the CDR3 is TGTGCCACCAGCAGAGATCAGCGGCCCCAGCATTTT. The encoded protein is CATSRDQRPQHF.

This chain uses TRBV4-1 with TRBJ2-7, with TRBD2 matching over 8 bases. The V and J ends lost 7 bases and 0 bases, in that order; junction bases with no gene match: 5. The CDR3 is made up of 14 amino acids. Germline V gene data show CDR1 as MGHRA and CDR2 as YSYEKL. CDR3 protein: CASKVAGGSYEQYF. DNA of the CDR3: TGCGCCAGCAAAGTGGCGGGAGGCTCCTACGAGCAGTACTTC.

Concerning this clone itself: An end of the junction does not agree with germline; a read error may underlie this. V and J are TRBV29-1 and TRBJ2-3, with D perhaps matching TRBD1 (6 bases). This CDR3 spans 9 amino acids. Germline lookup yields CDR1 SQVTM and CDR2 ANQGSEA. CDR3 sequence reads: CSAVGQLSF. CDR3 DNA: TGCAGCGCGGTCGGACAGTTAAGTTTT.

The V call is TRBV25-1, the J call TRBJ2-3; maybe TRBD2 (6 bases). Trimming cost V 4 bases and J 11 bases, with 13 bases left between them. Germline V gene sequence: CDR1 MGHDK, CDR2 SYGVNS. This CDR3 is built from 12 residues. The DNA for the CDR3 is TGTGCCAGCAGTGTAGCGGCCCACAAGCAGTATTTT. Its translation: CASSVAAHKQYF.

This clone was seen only a few times. The V and J genes are TRBV21-1 and TRBJ1-2; the DNA was not used to check the table's D call, TRBD1. TRBV21-1 is a listed pseudogene. CDR3 length equals 14 residues. CDR3 in amino acids: CASTTGTADYGYTF. CDR3 nucleotide sequence: TGTGCCAGCACCACCGGGACAGCTGACTATGGCTACACCTTC.

The J gene is TRBJ2-3, the V gene TRBV6-1; D gene ambiguous. V was pared by 4 bases and J by 3 bases, with 14 bases between. CDR1 is MNHNS and CDR2 is SASEGT in the germline V gene. CDR3 length equals 15 residues. CDR3 sequence: CASSVRRGSTDTQYF. CDR3 DNA: TGTGCCAGCAGTGTCCGCAGAGGTAGTACAGATACGCAGTATTTT.

V usage is TRBV7-9 and J usage is TRBJ1-4, with unresolved D. V shed 5 bases and J shed 8 bases, with 18 bases lying between them. Germline lookup yields CDR1 SEHNR and CDR2 FQNEAQ (reference sequence). The CDR3 has 15 amino acids. CDR3 DNA: TGTGCCAGCAGCCTCCAGACGGAGGGTTTCGAAAAACTGTTTTTT. Amino acid sequence: CASSLQTEGFEKLFF.

This clone was seen a single time. This chain uses TRBV29-1 with TRBJ1-1, with D maybe TRBD1 (6 bases). Trimming shortened V by 7 bases and J by 1 base, and 10 bases separated the two germline ends. The germline V gene has CDR1 SQVTM and CDR2 ANQGSEA. The length of the CDR3 is 12 residues. Here the CDR3 reads CSALTGNTEAFF. As DNA, the CDR3 is TGCAGCGCTCTGACAGGGAACACTGAAGCTTTCTTT.

This chain connects TRBV4-1 to TRBJ2-3; D perhaps matches TRBD2 (7 bases). This CDR3 has 17 residues. CDR1 is MGHRA and CDR2 is YSYEKL in the germline V gene. V lost 4 bases and J 2 bases, leaving 19 bases between the germline ends. CDR3 bases: TGCGCCAGCAGCCGAGTAGGGAGGGGGGTTTTCACAGATACGCAGTATTTT. Its protein product is CASSRVGRGVFTDTQYF.

This sequence joins TRBV14 and TRBJ2-2; D might be TRBD1 (6 bases). This CDR3 is 15 amino acids long. V lost 3 bases, J lost 1 base, and 9 bases lay in between. Germline V gene data show CDR1 as SGHDN and CDR2 as FVKESK. The CDR3 nucleotides are TGTGCCAGCAGCCAGTTACAGGGGAACACCGGGGAGCTGTTTTTT. Translated, it gives CASSQLQGNTGELFF.